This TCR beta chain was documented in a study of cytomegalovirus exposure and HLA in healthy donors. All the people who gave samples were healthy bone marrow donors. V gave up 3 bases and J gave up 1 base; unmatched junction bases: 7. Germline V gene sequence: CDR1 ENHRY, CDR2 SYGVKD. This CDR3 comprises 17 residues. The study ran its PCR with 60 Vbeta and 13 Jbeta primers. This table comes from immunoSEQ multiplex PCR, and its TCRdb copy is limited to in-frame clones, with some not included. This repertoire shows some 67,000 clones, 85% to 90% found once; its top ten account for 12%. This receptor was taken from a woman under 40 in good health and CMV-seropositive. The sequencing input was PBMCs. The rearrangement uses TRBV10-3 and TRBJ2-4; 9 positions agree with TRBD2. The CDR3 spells CAISDNLAGMAKNIQYF. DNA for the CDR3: TGTGCCATCAGTGATAATCTAGCGGGAATGGCCAAAAACATTCAGTACTTC.